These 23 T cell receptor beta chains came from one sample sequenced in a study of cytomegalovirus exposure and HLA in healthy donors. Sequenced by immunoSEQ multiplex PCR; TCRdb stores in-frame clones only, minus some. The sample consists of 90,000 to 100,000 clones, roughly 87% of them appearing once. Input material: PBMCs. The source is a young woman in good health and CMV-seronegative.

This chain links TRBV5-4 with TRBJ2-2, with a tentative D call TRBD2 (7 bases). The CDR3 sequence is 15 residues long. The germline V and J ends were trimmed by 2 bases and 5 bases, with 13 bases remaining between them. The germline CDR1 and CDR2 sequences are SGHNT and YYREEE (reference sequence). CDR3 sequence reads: CASSFGGRDTGELFF. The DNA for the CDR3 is TGTGCCAGCAGCTTCGGGGGGCGCGATACCGGGGAGCTGTTTTTT.

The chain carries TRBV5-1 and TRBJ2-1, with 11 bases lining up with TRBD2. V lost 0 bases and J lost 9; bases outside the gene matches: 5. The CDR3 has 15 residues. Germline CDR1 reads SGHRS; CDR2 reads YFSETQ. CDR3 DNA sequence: TGCGCCAGCAGCTTGGTAGCGGGGGGGCTTGGTGAGCAGTTCTTC. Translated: CASSLVAGGLGEQFF. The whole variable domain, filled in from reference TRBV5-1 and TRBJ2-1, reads KAGVTQTPRYLIKTRGQQVTLSCSPISGHRSVSWYQQTPGQGLQFLFEYFSETQRNKGNFPGRFSGRQFSNSRSEMNVSTLELGDSALYLCASSLVAGGLGEQFFGPGTRLTVL.

CDR3 coding DNA: TGCGCCAGCAGCTTGGCCCCGGGACTAGCGAGCGAGCAGTTCTTC. This translates into CASSLAPGLASEQFF. The chain uses TRBV5-1 and TRBJ2-1, with 10 positions matching TRBD2. This CDR3 has 15 amino acids. Germline lookup yields CDR1 SGHRS and CDR2 YFSETQ. After removal of 0 bases from V and 10 bases from J, the junction contained 7 bases not matched to a gene.

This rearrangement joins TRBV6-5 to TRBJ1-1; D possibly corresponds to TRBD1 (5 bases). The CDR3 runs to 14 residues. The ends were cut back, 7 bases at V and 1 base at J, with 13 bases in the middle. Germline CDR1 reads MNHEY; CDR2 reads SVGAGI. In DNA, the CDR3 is TGTGCCAGCAACCAGGCGGGGGGGAACACTGAAGCTTTCTTT. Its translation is CASNQAGGNTEAFF.

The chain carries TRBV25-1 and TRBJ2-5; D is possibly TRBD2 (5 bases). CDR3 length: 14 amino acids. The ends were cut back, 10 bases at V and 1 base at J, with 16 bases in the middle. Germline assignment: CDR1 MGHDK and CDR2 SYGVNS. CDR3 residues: CAIRRPGLQETQYF. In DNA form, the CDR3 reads TGTGCCATCCGCCGACCCGGACTCCAAGAGACCCAGTACTTC. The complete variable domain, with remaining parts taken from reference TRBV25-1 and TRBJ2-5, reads EADIYQTPRYLVIGTGKKITLECSQTMGHDKMYWYQQDPGMELHLIHYSYGVNSTEKGDLSSESTVSRIRTEHFPLTLESARPSHTSQYLCAIRRPGLQETQYFGPGTRLLVL.

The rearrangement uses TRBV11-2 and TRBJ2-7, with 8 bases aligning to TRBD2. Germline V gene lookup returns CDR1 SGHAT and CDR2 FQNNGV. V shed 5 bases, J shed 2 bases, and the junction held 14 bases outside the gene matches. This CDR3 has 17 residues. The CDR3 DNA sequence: TGTGCCAGCAGCCCCGGGGGGGTGGGAGGTGCCACCTACGAGCAGTACTTC. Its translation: CASSPGGVGGATYEQYF.

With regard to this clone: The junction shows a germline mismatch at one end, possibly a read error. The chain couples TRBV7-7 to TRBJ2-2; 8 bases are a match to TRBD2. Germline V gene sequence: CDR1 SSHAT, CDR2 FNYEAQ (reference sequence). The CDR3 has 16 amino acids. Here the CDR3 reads CASSTSTSGGTGELFF. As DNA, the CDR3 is TGTGCTAGCAGCACCAGTACTAGCGGAGGGACCGGGGAGCTGTTTTTT.

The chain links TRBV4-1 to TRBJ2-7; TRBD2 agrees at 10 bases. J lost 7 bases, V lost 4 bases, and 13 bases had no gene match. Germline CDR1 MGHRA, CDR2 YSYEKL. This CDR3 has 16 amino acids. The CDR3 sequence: CASSPFLAGGSAEQYF. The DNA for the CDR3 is TGCGCCAGCAGCCCGTTCTTAGCGGGGGGCTCCGCTGAGCAGTACTTC.

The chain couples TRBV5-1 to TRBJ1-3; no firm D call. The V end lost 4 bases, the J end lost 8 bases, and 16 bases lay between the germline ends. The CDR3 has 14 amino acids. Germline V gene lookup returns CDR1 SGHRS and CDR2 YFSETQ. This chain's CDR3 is CASSGENAGDTIYF. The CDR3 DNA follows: TGCGCCAGCAGCGGAGAGAATGCCGGGGACACCATATATTTT.

The CDR3 sequence: CASSLAGAHSEQYF. CDR3 coding DNA: TGTGCCAGCAGCTTAGCGGGAGCTCATTCCGAGCAGTACTTC. The rearrangement links TRBV11-1 to TRBJ2-7; a weak D match, TRBD2 (5 bases). Germline-derived CDR1 and CDR2 are SGHAT and FQDESV (reference sequence). V dropped 0 bases and J dropped 6 bases, with 12 bases sitting between them. The CDR3 is 14 residues long.

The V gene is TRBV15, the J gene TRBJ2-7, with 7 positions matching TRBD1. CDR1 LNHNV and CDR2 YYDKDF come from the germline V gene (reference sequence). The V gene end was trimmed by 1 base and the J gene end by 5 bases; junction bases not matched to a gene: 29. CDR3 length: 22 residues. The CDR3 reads CATSRGPTLGQNLEGAFNEQYF. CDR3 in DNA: TGTGCCACCAGCAGAGGCCCCACCCTCGGACAGAACCTCGAGGGGGCTTTTAACGAGCAGTACTTC.

CDR3 nucleotides: TGTGCCAGCAGTGAAAAACCGGGTCGGATCACTGAAGCTTTCTTT. The encoded protein is CASSEKPGRITEAFF. The gene calls are TRBV2 and TRBJ1-1; D gene uncertain. This CDR3 is built from 15 residues. Germline CDR1 is SNHLY and CDR2 is FYNNEI. Between the trimmed V and J ends, which lost 2 bases and 4 bases, there was a span of 14 bases.

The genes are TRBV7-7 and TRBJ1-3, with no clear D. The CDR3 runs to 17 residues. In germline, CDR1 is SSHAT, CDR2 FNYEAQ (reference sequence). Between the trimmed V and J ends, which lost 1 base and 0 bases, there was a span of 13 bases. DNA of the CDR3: TGTGCCAGCAGCTTAGGTGGTGGAGCGCTCTCTGGAAACACCATATATTTT. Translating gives CASSLGGGALSGNTIYF.

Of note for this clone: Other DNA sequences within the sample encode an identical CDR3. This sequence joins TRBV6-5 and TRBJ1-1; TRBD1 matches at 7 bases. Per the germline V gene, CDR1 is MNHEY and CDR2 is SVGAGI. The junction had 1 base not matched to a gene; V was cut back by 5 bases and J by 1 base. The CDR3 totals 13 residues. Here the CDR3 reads CASSRQGNTEAFF. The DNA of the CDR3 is TGTGCCAGCAGTCGACAGGGGAACACTGAAGCTTTCTTT.

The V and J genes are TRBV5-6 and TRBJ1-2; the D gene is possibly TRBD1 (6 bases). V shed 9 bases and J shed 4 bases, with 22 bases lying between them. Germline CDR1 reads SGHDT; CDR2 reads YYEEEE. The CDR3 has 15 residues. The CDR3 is CATFFFSGEPYGYTF. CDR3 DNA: TGTGCCACCTTCTTCTTCTCAGGGGAACCCTATGGCTACACCTTC. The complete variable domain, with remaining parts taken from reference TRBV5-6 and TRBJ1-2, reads DAGVTQSPTHLIKTRGQQVTLRCSPKSGHDTVSWYQQALGQGPQFIFQYYEEEERQRGNFPDRFSGHQFPNYSSELNVNALLLGDSALYLCATFFFSGEPYGYTFGSGTRLTVV.

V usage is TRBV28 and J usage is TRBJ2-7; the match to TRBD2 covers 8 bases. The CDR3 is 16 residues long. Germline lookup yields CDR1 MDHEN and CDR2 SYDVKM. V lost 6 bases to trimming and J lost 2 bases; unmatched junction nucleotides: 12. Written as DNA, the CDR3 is TGTGCCAGCAGCCGGGAGGGCCCTATCCAGCCCTACGAGCAGTACTTC. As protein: CASSREGPIQPYEQYF.

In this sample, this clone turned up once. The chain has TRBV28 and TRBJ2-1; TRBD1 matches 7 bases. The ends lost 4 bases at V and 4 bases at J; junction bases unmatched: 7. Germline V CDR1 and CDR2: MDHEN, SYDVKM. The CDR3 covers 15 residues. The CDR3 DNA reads TGTGCCAGCAGTTACCCCGGGACAGCATACAATGAGCAGTTCTTC. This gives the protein CASSYPGTAYNEQFF.

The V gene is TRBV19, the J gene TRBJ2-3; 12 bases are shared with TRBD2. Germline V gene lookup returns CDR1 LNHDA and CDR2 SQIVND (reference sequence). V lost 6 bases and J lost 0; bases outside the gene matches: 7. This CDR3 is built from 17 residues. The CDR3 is CASSPDLAGGSTDTQYF. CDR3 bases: TGTGCCAGTAGCCCCGACCTAGCGGGAGGGAGCACAGATACGCAGTATTTT.

The CDR3 is CSVERGMMETQYF. The CDR3 region has the DNA TGCAGCGTTGAGAGGGGGATGATGGAGACCCAGTACTTC. The chain links TRBV29-1 to TRBJ2-5; TRBD1 might be the D (6 bases). The CDR3 is 13 amino acids. V was pared by 3 bases and J by 5 bases, with 13 bases between. Germline V CDR1 and CDR2: SQVTM, ANQGSEA.

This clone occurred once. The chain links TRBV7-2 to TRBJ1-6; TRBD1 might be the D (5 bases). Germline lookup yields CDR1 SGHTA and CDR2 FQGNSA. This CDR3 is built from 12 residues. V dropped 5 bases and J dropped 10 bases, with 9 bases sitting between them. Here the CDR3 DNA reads TGTGCCAGCAGCCTAGAGGGGTCACCCCTCCACTTT. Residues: CASSLEGSPLHF.

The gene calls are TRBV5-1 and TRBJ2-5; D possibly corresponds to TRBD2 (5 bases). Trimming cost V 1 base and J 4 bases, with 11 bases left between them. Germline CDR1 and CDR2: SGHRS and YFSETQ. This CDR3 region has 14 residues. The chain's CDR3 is CASSLLAAGETQYF. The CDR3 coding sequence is TGCGCCAGCAGCTTGCTCGCGGCGGGAGAGACCCAGTACTTC.

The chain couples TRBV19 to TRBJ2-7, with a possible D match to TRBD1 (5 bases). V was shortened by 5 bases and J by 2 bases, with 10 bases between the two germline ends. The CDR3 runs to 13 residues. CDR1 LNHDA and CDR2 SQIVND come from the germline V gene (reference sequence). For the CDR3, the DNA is TGTGCCAGTAGTGTGGGCAGGGCCTACGAGCAGTACTTC. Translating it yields CASSVGRAYEQYF.

For the CDR3, the DNA is TGCAGCGTTGCAGTAGCCTCCTACGAGCAGTACTTC. Translating gives CSVAVASYEQYF. The V gene is TRBV29-1, the J gene TRBJ2-7; D not resolved. V lost 4 bases, J lost 0 bases, and 7 bases lay in between. The CDR3 extends over 12 amino acids. Germline V gene sequence: CDR1 SQVTM, CDR2 ANQGSEA.